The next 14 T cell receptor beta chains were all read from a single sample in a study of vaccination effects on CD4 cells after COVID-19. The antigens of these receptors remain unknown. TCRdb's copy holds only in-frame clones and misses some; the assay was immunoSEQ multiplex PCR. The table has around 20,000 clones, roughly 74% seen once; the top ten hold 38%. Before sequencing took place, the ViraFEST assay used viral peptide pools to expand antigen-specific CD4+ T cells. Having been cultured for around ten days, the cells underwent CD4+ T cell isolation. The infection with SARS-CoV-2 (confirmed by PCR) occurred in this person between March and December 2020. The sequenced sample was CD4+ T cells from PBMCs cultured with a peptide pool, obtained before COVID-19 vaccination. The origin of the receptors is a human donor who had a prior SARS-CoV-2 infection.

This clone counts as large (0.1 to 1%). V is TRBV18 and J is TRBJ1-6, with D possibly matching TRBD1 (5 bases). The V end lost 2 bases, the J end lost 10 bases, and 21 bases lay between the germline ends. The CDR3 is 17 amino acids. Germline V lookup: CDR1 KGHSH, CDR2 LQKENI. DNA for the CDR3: TGTGCCAGCTCACCAAGGAGTTTGGGGACGTCGGGCTCACCCCTCCACTTT. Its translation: CASSPRSLGTSGSPLHF.

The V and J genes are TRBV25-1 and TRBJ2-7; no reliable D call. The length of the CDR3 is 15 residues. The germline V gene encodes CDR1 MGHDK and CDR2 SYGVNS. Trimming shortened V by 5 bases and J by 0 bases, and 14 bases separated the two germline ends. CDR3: CASSSPRHYSYEQYF. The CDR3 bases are TGTGCCAGCAGTTCCCCTCGGCACTACTCCTACGAGCAGTACTTC.

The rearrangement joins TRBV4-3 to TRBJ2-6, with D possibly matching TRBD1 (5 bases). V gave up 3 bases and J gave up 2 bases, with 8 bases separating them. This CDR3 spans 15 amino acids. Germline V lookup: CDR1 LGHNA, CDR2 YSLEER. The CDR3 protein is CASSHRDPGANVLTF. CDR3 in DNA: TGCGCCAGCAGCCACAGGGATCCTGGGGCCAACGTCCTGACTTTC.

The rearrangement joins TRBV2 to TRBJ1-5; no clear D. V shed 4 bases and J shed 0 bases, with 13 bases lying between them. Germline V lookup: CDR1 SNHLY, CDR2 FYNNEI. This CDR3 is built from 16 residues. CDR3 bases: TGTGCCAGCAGTGTGGCAAGGAGTCATAGCAATCAGCCCCAGCATTTT. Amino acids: CASSVARSHSNQPQHF.

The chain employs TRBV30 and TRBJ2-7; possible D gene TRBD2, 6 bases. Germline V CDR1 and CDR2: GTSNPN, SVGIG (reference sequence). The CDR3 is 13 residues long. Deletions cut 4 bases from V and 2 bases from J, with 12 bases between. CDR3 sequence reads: CAWTRDFPYEQYF. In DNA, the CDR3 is TGTGCCTGGACCCGGGACTTTCCCTACGAGCAGTACTTC.

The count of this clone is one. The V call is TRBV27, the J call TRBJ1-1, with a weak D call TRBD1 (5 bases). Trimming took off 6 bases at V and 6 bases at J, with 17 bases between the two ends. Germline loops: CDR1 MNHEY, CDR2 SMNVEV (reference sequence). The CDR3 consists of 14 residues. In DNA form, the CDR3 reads TGTGCCAGCAGCCTTGGGACTACTGTCCCTGAAGCTTTCTTT. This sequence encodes CASSLGTTVPEAFF.

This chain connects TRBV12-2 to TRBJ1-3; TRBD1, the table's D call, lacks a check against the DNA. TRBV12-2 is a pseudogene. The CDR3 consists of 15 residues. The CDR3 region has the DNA TGTGCAAGTCACTTACAGGGGTTTGAAGGAAACACCATATATTTT. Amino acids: CASHLQGFEGNTIYF.

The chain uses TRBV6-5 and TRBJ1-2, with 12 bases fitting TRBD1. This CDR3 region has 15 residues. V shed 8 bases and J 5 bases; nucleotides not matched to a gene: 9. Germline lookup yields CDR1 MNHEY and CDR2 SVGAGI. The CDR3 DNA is TGTGCCAGCTGCCGGGACAGGGGGCTTCAGTATGGCTACACCTTC. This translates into CASCRDRGLQYGYTF.

The CDR3 DNA follows: TGTGCCACCAGTGGCGCCAAGGGGGGGAACACTGAAGCTTTCTTT. This translates into CATSGAKGGNTEAFF. This chain connects TRBV24-1 to TRBJ1-1; D might be TRBD1 (6 bases). This CDR3 has 15 amino acids. Germline loops: CDR1 KGHDR, CDR2 SFDVKD. V was shortened by 5 bases and J by 1 base, with 13 bases between the two germline ends.

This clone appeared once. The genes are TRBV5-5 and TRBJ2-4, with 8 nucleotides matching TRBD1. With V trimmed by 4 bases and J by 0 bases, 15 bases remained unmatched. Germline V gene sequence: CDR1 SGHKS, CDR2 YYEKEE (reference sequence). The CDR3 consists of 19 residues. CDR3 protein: CASSLAGQAQKRAKNIQYF. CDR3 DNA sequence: TGTGCCAGCAGCCTCGCGGGACAGGCCCAGAAAAGAGCCAAAAACATTCAGTACTTC.

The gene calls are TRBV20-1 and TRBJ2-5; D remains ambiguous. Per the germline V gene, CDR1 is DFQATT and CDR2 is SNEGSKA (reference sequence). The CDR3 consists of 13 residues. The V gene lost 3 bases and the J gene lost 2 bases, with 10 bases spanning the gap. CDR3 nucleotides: TGCAGTGCTAGTTGGCGGATGCAAGAGACCCAGTACTTC. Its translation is CSASWRMQETQYF.

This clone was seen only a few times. CDR3 region: CASQQGTTNEKLFF. In DNA form, the CDR3 reads TGTGCCTCACAACAGGGCACAACTAATGAAAAACTGTTTTTT. The chain has TRBV30 and TRBJ1-4; D might be TRBD1 (6 bases). V was clipped by 7 bases and J by 0 bases, with 12 bases between them. The CDR3 covers 14 residues. The germline gives CDR1 GTSNPN, CDR2 SVGIG (reference sequence).

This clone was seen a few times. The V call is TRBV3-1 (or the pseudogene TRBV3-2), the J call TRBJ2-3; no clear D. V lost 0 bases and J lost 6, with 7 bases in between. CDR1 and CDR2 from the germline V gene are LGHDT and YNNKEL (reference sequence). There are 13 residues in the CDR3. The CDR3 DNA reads TGTGCCAGCAGCCAAGATGCTGGGGATACGCAGTATTTT. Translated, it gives CASSQDAGDTQYF.

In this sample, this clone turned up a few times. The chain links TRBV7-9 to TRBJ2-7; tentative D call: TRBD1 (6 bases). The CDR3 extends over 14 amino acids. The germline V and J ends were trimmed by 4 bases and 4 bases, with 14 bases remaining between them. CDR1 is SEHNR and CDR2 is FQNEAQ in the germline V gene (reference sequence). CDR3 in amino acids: CASSSRGDRYEQYF. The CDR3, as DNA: TGTGCCAGCAGCTCCAGGGGAGACAGATACGAGCAGTACTTC.